This T cell receptor beta chain was captured in a study of blood T cell repertoires in COVID-19. At the level of the study: Samples taken during acute and convalescent COVID-19 were collected in the United States, Italy and Spain. PBMCs, B-cell-depleted T cells, or T cells were the source of the cDNA or gDNA that made up the material.

CDR3 length equals 15 residues. The germline V gene has CDR1 MNHNY and CDR2 SVGAGI (reference sequence). V lost 8 bases and J 4 bases, leaving 18 bases between the germline ends. In the authors' workflow: Quantification of nucleated cells was approximated via reference gene primer amplification. The repertoire was sequenced with immunoSEQ multiplex PCR; TCRdb's copy has only in-frame clones and lacks some. From that table come the V and J calls and clone size; the DNA was used to work out D and trimming. This table has about 270,000 clones, about nine tenths appearing once. Material for sequencing was peripheral blood. The sequence came from a man aged 55 to 70 who had recovered from COVID-19. The rearrangement links TRBV6-6 to TRBJ2-4; the D gene is possibly TRBD1 (6 bases). The CDR3 DNA reads as TGTGCCAGCGTAGACAGGACCCTATCTAAAAACATTCAGTACTTC. Amino acid sequence: CASVDRTLSKNIQYF.